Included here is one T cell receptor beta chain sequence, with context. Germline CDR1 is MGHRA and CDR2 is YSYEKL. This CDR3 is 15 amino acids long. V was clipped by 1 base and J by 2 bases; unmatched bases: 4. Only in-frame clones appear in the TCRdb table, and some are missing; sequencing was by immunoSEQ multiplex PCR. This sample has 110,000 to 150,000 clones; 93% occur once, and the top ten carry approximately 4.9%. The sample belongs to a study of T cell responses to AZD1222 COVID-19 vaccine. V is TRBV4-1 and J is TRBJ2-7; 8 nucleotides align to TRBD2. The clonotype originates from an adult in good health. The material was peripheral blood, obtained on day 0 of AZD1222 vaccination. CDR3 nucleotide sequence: TGCGCCAGCAGCCAAGGAGGACTAGCCACCTACGAGCAGTACTTC. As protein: CASSQGGLATYEQYF.